Described below is a single T cell receptor (beta chain) sequence and its context. Unmatched junction bases numbered 8, after V lost 4 bases and J lost 4 bases. This CDR3 comprises 17 residues. The germline V gene encodes CDR1 LGHNA and CDR2 YSLEER. Generated by immunoSEQ multiplex PCR, the TCRdb table keeps only in-frame clones and is missing some. The sample has around 500,000 clones, roughly 90% seen once. The data belong to a study of blood T cell repertoires in COVID-19. The sequence was collected from a woman aged 40 to 49 who had recovered from COVID-19. The chain couples TRBV4-3 to TRBJ2-2, with 11 positions matching TRBD1. Specimen: PBMCs or T cells enriched from blood (not recorded which). The CDR3 here is CASSPQGQGVTTGELFF. Written as DNA, the CDR3 is TGCGCCAGCAGCCCACAGGGACAGGGGGTGACCACCGGGGAGCTGTTTTTT.